A selection of T cell receptor beta chains follows, all from one sample in a study of blood T cell repertoires in COVID-19. Produced via immunoSEQ multiplex PCR; TCRdb's table is partial and in-frame only. Counted here are around 220,000 clones, about 86% occurring once; the ten biggest clones make up approximately 10%. The specimen was peripheral blood. These receptors all stem from a woman aged 45-60 years with COVID-19, enrolled during active disease. Each CDR3 is given with its conserved first and last residue. Each record gives: J gene, D gene, clone size, CDR3 length, V gene, CDR3 protein, CDR3 DNA. The D gene is left open where the match is weak. The size of a clone is reported for some rows only, either as once, few or many, or as a class for expanded clones.

J: TRBJ1-2
D: TRBD1
size: NA
length: 14
V: TRBV15
CDR3: CATSFTGVIYGYTF
DNA: TGTGCCACCAGCTTCACAGGGGTAATCTATGGCTACACCTTC

J: TRBJ2-5
D: NA
size: NA
length: 16
V: TRBV7-2
CDR3: CASSLERVDSKETQYF
DNA: TGTGCCAGCAGCTTAGAGAGGGTTGACTCTAAAGAGACCCAGTACTTC

J: TRBJ2-7
D: NA
size: NA
length: 13
V: TRBV29-1
CDR3: CSVRDPPSYEQYF
DNA: TGCAGCGTTCGGGATCCCCCCTCCTACGAGCAGTACTTC

J: TRBJ1-1
D: NA
size: few
length: 14
V: TRBV3-1/TRBV3-2
CDR3: CASSQRVMNTEAFF
DNA: TGTGCCAGCAGCCAAAGAGTCATGAACACTGAAGCTTTCTTT

J: TRBJ1-1
D: NA
size: NA
length: 13
V: TRBV6-5
CDR3: CASRIAAQGGAFF
DNA: TGTGCCAGCAGGATCGCAGCCCAAGGGGGAGCTTTCTTT

J: TRBJ1-4
D: NA
size: NA
length: 15
V: TRBV5-5
CDR3: CASSQFPGLNEKLFF
DNA: TGTGCCAGCAGCCAGTTCCCGGGACTGAATGAAAAACTGTTTTTT

J: TRBJ1-4
D: TRBD1
size: NA
length: 20
V: TRBV27
CDR3: CASSPLRGLTGLKENEKLFF
DNA: TGTGCCAGCAGTCCACTGAGGGGCTTGACAGGGTTAAAGGAGAATGAAAAACTGTTTTTT

J: TRBJ1-6
D: NA
size: NA
length: 13
V: TRBV6-5
CDR3: CASSTDSISPLHF
DNA: TGTGCCAGCAGTACGGACAGTATTTCACCCCTCCACTTT

J: TRBJ1-2
D: NA
size: many
length: 14
V: TRBV7-8
CDR3: CASSPGAQNYGYTF
DNA: TGTGCCAGCAGCCCAGGGGCTCAAAACTATGGCTACACCTTC

J: TRBJ1-3
D: NA
size: NA
length: 19
V: TRBV11-2
CDR3: CASSPRPGSILPTGNTIYF
DNA: TGTGCCAGCAGCCCTAGGCCGGGATCCATCCTTCCAACTGGAAACACCATATATTTT

J: TRBJ2-7
D: NA
size: NA
length: 13
V: TRBV6-4
CDR3: CASVPTGGNEQYF
DNA: TGTGCCAGCGTCCCGACAGGCGGTAACGAGCAGTACTTC

J: TRBJ2-4
D: NA
size: once
length: 11
V: TRBV14
CDR3: CASSQEAAGYF
DNA: TGTGCCAGCAGCCAAGAAGCCGCGGGGTACTTC

J: TRBJ1-5
D: TRBD1
size: once
length: 15
V: TRBV5-6
CDR3: CASSLGDRGNQPQHF
DNA: TGTGCCAGCAGCTTAGGAGACAGGGGTAATCAGCCCCAGCATTTT

J: TRBJ1-1
D: NA
size: once
length: 15
V: TRBV11-2
CDR3: CASSLAGRLNTEAFF
DNA: TGTGCCAGCAGCTTAGCAGGCCGTTTGAACACTGAAGCTTTCTTT

J: TRBJ1-1
D: NA
size: NA
length: 16
V: TRBV19
CDR3: CASSILGGTMNTEAFF
DNA: TGTGCCAGTAGTATTTTGGGAGGGACCATGAACACTGAAGCTTTCTTT

J: TRBJ2-3
D: TRBD2
size: NA
length: 18
V: TRBV11-2
CDR3: CASSTPSGGPLGTDTQYF
DNA: TGTGCCAGCAGCACCCCAAGCGGGGGCCCCTTGGGCACAGATACGCAGTATTTT

J: TRBJ2-7
D: NA
size: NA
length: 15
V: TRBV15
CDR3: CATSPRGLLTYEQYF
DNA: TGTGCCACCAGCCCCCGGGGTCTCTTAACCTACGAGCAGTACTTC

J: TRBJ1-4
D: TRBD1
size: NA
length: 15
V: TRBV6-4
CDR3: CARYPGQGTNEKLFF
DNA: TGTGCCAGGTATCCGGGACAGGGTACTAATGAAAAACTGTTTTTT

J: TRBJ2-3
D: TRBD1
size: NA
length: 13
V: TRBV10-3
CDR3: CATTEGAPFLQYF
DNA: TGTGCCACCACTGAGGGGGCGCCCTTTTTGCAGTATTTT

J: TRBJ1-2
D: NA
size: NA
length: 14
V: TRBV3-1/TRBV3-2
CDR3: CASRQGEANYGYTF
DNA: TGTGCCAGCAGACAGGGAGAGGCTAACTATGGCTACACCTTC

J: TRBJ2-5
D: TRBD1
size: NA
length: 14
V: TRBV5-1
CDR3: CASSLGTALGTQYF
DNA: TGCGCCAGCAGCCTTGGGACAGCGCTTGGGACCCAGTACTTC

J: TRBJ2-2
D: TRBD2
size: once
length: 16
V: TRBV5-4
CDR3: CASSSSGGAVTGELFF
DNA: TGTGCCAGCAGTTCAAGCGGGGGGGCCGTCACCGGGGAGCTGTTTTTT

J: TRBJ2-3
D: NA
size: once
length: 13
V: TRBV14
CDR3: CASSQAATDTQYF
DNA: TGTGCCAGCAGCCAAGCAGCGACAGATACGCAGTATTTT

J: TRBJ2-5
D: NA
size: NA
length: 14
V: TRBV5-1
CDR3: CASSLAGEEETQYF
DNA: TGCGCCAGCAGCTTGGCCGGGGAAGAAGAGACCCAGTACTTC

J: TRBJ2-5
D: NA
size: NA
length: 12
V: TRBV6-5
CDR3: CASRRGRETQYF
DNA: TGTGCCAGCAGGCGTGGGAGGGAGACCCAGTACTTC

J: TRBJ2-5
D: NA
size: few
length: 14
V: TRBV28
CDR3: CASSSFKGLSAQYF
DNA: TGTGCCAGCAGTTCCTTTAAGGGGTTATCGGCCCAGTACTTC

J: TRBJ1-6
D: NA
size: once
length: 14
V: TRBV3-1/TRBV3-2
CDR3: CASSTGTANSPLHF
DNA: TGTGCCAGCAGTACAGGGACGGCTAATTCACCCCTCCACTTT

J: TRBJ2-3
D: NA
size: NA
length: 15
V: TRBV19
CDR3: CASSIEQGHTDTQYF
DNA: TGTGCCAGTAGTATAGAACAGGGCCACACAGATACGCAGTATTTT

J: TRBJ2-7
D: NA
size: NA
length: 13
V: TRBV7-3
CDR3: CASSLSPDNEQYF
DNA: TGTGCCAGCAGTCTAAGCCCGGACAACGAGCAGTACTTC

J: TRBJ1-5
D: TRBD1
size: NA
length: 17
V: TRBV19
CDR3: CASSRNPGQGSNQPQHF
DNA: TGTGCCAGTAGTCGAAACCCCGGACAGGGGTCCAATCAGCCCCAGCATTTT

J: TRBJ2-5
D: NA
size: NA
length: 13
V: TRBV12-5
CDR3: CASGLGQQETQYF
DNA: TGTGCTAGTGGTTTGGGGCAGCAAGAGACCCAGTACTTC

J: TRBJ1-1
D: NA
size: NA
length: 15
V: TRBV30
CDR3: CAWSPMTGMNTEAFF
DNA: TGTGCCTGGAGTCCTATGACGGGAATGAACACTGAAGCTTTCTTT

J: TRBJ1-6
D: NA
size: few
length: 15
V: TRBV5-4
CDR3: CASSPRRTGDSPLHF
DNA: TGTGCCAGCAGCCCGAGGAGAACGGGGGATTCACCCCTCCACTTT

J: TRBJ2-2
D: NA
size: NA
length: 12
V: TRBV29-1
CDR3: CSATGDTGELFF
DNA: TGCAGCGCTACGGGGGACACCGGGGAGCTGTTTTTT

J: TRBJ2-3
D: TRBD2
size: few
length: 16
V: TRBV3-1/TRBV3-2
CDR3: CASSQDEAGAGDTQYF
DNA: TGTGCCAGCAGCCAAGATGAAGCGGGGGCTGGGGATACGCAGTATTTT

J: TRBJ1-1
D: NA
size: few
length: 18
V: TRBV11-2
CDR3: CASSPRGGWGGVNTEAFF
DNA: TGTGCCAGCAGCCCCCGCGGGGGGTGGGGTGGGGTGAACACTGAAGCTTTCTTT

J: TRBJ2-6
D: TRBD2
size: once
length: 14
V: TRBV10-3
CDR3: CAISSGGGANVLTF
DNA: TGTGCCATCAGCAGCGGGGGTGGGGCCAACGTCCTGACTTTC

J: TRBJ2-1
D: TRBD1
size: NA
length: 15
V: TRBV19
CDR3: CASSTHRTGGDEQFF
DNA: TGTGCCAGTAGTACCCACCGCACAGGGGGCGATGAGCAGTTCTTC

J: TRBJ2-5
D: NA
size: NA
length: 15
V: TRBV6-5
CDR3: CASSRTPAEQETQYF
DNA: TGTGCCAGCAGTCGTACTCCAGCGGAACAAGAGACCCAGTACTTC

J: TRBJ2-5
D: NA
size: NA
length: 13
V: TRBV7-2
CDR3: CASSYRVQETQYF
DNA: TGTGCCAGCAGCTACCGGGTCCAAGAGACCCAGTACTTC